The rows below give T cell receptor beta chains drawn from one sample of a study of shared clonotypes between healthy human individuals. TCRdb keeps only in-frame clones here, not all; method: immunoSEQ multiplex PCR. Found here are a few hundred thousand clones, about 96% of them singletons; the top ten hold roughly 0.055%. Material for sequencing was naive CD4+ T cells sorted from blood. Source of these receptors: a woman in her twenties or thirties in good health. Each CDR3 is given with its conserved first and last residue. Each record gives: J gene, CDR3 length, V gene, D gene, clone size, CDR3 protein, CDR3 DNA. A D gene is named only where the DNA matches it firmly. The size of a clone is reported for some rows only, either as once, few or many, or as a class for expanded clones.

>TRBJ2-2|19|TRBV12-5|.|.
CASGLETKLTGSSTGELFF
TGTGCTAGTGGTTTGGAAACGAAATTGACGGGGAGTAGCACCGGGGAGCTGTTTTTT
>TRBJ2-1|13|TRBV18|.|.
CASSPPSGNEQFF
TGTGCCAGCTCACCACCGAGCGGGAATGAGCAGTTCTTC
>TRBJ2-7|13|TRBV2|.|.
CASSDGSPYEQYF
TGTGCCAGCAGTGATGGATCGCCCTACGAGCAGTACTTC
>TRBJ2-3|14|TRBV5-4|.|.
CASSLAGGLLTQYF
TGTGCCAGCAGCTTGGCCGGGGGCCTCCTCACGCAGTATTTT
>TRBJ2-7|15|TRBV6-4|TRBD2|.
CASSVLAGGSYEQYF
TGTGCCAGCAGCGTACTAGCGGGAGGCTCCTACGAGCAGTACTTC
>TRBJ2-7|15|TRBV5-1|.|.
CASSLEVVGEAEQYF
TGCGCCAGCAGCTTGGAGGTTGTAGGGGAAGCCGAGCAGTACTTC
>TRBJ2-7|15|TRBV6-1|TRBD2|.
CASSEVSGSRGEQYF
TGTGCCAGCAGTGAAGTTAGCGGGAGCCGGGGCGAGCAGTACTTC
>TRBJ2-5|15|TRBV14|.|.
CASSQGRDRRETQYF
TGTGCCAGCAGCCAAGGCCGGGACCGACGGGAGACCCAGTACTTC
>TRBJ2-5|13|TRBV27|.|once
CASSFRVGETQYF
TGTGCCAGCAGTTTTAGGGTAGGAGAGACCCAGTACTTC
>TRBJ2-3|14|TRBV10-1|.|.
CASSGYTSTDTQYF
TGCGCCAGCAGTGGGTATACTAGCACAGATACGCAGTATTTT
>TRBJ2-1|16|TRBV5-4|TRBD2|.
CASSSLAGRSYNEQFF
TGTGCCAGCAGCTCGTTAGCGGGAAGGTCCTACAATGAGCAGTTCTTC
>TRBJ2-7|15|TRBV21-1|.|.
CASSKVEGSSYEQYF
TGTGCCAGCAGCAAAGTTGAAGGGAGCTCCTACGAGCAGTACTTC
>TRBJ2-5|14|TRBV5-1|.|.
CASNSIGSRETQYF
TGCGCCAGCAATTCCATCGGGAGTCGAGAGACCCAGTACTTC
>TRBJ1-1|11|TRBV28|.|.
CASKENTEAFF
TGTGCCAGCAAAGAAAACACTGAAGCTTTCTTT
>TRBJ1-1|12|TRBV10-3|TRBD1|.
CAISESGQEAFF
TGTGCCATCAGTGAGTCGGGACAGGAAGCTTTCTTT
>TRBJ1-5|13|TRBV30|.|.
CAWSVRDQQPQHF
TGTGCCTGGAGTGTAAGGGACCAGCAGCCCCAGCATTTT
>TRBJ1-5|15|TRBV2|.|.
CASSETGPLDQPQHF
TGTGCCAGCAGTGAAACAGGTCCCTTGGATCAGCCCCAGCATTTT
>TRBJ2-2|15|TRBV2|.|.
CASSAQGWNTGELFF
TGTGCCAGCAGCGCTCAGGGTTGGAACACCGGGGAGCTGTTTTTT
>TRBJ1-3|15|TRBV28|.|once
CASRGGGAGGNTIYF
TGTGCCAGCAGAGGCGGCGGCGCGGGCGGAAACACCATATATTTT
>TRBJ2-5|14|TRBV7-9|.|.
CASSSGAGGETQYF
TGTGCCAGCAGTTCGGGAGCAGGGGGTGAGACCCAGTACTTC
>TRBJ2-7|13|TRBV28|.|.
CASTKPGGNEQYF
TGTGCCAGCACTAAACCCGGTGGAAACGAGCAGTACTTC
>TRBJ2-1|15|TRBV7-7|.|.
CASSLGRAVVGEQFF
TGTGCCAGCAGCTTAGGCAGGGCGGTTGTCGGTGAGCAGTTCTTC